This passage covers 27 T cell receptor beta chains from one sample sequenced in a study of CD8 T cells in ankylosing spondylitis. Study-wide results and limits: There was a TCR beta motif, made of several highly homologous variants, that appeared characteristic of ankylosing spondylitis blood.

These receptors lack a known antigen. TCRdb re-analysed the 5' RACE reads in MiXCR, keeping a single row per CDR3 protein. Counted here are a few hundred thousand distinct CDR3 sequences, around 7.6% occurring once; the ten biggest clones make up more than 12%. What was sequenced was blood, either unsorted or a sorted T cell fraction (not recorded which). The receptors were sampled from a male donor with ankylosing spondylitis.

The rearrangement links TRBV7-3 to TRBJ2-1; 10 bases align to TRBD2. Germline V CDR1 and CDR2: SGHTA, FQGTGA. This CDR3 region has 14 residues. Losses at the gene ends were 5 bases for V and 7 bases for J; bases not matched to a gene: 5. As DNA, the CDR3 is TGTGCCAGCAGCGTTAGCGGGAGGTCAAATGAGCAGTTCTTC. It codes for CASSVSGRSNEQFF.

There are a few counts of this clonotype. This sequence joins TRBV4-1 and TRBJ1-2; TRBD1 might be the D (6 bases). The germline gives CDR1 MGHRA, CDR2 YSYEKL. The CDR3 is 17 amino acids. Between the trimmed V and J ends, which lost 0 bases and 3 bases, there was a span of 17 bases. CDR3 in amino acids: CASSQDHQDSYDYGYTF. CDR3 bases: TGCGCCAGCAGCCAAGATCATCAGGACAGCTACGACTATGGCTACACCTTC.

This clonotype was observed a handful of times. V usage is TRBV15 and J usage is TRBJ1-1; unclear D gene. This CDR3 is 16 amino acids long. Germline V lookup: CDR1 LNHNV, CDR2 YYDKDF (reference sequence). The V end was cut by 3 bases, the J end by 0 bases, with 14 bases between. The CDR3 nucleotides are TGTGCCACCAGCAGGAGACCGACCCCCATGAACACTGAAGCTTTCTTT. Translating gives CATSRRPTPMNTEAFF. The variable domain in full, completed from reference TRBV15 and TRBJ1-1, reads DAMVIQNPRYQVTQFGKPVTLSCSQTLNHNVMYWYQQKSSQAPKLLFHYYDKDFNNEADTPDNFQSRRPNTSFCFLDIRSPGLGDTAMYLCATSRRPTPMNTEAFFGQGTRLTVV.

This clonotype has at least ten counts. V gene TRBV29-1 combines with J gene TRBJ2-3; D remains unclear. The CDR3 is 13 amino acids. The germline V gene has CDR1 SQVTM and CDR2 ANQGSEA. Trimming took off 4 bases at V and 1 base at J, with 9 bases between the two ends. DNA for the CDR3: TGCAGCGTTGGATTCCTGGGCACAGATACGCAGTATTTT. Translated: CSVGFLGTDTQYF.

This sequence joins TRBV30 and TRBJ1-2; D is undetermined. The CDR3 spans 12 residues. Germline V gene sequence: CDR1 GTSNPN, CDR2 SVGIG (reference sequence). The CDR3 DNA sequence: TGTGCGACTACGACAAGGGAGTACGGCTACACCTTC. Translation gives CATTTREYGYTF.

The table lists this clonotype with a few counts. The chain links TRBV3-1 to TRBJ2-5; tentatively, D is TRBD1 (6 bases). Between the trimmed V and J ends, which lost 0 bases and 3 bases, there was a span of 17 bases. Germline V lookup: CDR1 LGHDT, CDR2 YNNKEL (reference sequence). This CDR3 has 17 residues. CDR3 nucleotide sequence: TGTGCCAGCAGCCAAGAGATCCAGTTGCAGGGGAAAGAGACCCAGTACTTC. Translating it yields CASSQEIQLQGKETQYF.

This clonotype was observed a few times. The CDR3 here is CSARQDGRDLWSYNEQFF. In DNA, the CDR3 is TGCAGTGCTAGGCAAGACGGGAGAGACCTCTGGTCCTACAATGAGCAGTTCTTC. The chain carries TRBV20-1 and TRBJ2-1; TRBD2 might be the D (6 bases). CDR1 is DFQATT and CDR2 is SNEGSKA in the germline V gene (reference sequence). Trimming pared 3 bases from V and 1 base from J, leaving 22 bases between. The CDR3 has 18 residues.

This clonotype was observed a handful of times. CDR3 in amino acids: CASSENGDSPLHF. CDR3 DNA: TGTGCCAGCAGCGAAAACGGGGATTCACCCCTCCACTTT. This chain links TRBV7-9 with TRBJ1-6; D unclear. Germline CDR1 is SEHNR and CDR2 is FQNEAQ (reference sequence). This CDR3 is 13 amino acids long. Trimming stripped 5 bases from V and 8 bases from J, with 10 bases between.

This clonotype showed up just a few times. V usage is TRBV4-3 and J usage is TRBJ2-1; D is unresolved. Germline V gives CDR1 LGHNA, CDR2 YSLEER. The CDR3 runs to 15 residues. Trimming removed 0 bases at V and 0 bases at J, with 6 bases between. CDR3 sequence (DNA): TGCGCCAGCAGCCAAGATGACCTCTCCTACAATGAGCAGTTCTTC. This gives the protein CASSQDDLSYNEQFF.

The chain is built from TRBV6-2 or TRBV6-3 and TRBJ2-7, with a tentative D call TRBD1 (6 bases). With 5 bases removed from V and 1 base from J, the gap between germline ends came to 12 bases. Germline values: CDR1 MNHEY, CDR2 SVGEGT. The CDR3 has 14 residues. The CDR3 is CASSQTGKSYEQYF. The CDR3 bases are TGTGCCAGCAGTCAAACAGGGAAATCCTACGAGCAGTACTTC.

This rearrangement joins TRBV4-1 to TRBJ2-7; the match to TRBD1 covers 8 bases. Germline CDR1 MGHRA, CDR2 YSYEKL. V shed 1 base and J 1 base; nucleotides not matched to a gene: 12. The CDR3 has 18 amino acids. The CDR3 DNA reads TGCGCCAGCAGCCAAGCTCGGACAGGGCTTAAATCTTCCTACGAGCAGTACTTC. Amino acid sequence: CASSQARTGLKSSYEQYF.

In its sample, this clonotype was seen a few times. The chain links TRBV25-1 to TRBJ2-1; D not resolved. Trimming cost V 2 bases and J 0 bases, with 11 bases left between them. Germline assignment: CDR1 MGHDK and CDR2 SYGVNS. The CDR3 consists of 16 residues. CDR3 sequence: CASSELRTSSYNEQFF. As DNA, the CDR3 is TGTGCCAGCAGTGAACTTAGAACAAGCTCCTACAATGAGCAGTTCTTC.

In DNA form, the CDR3 reads TGTGCCAGCAGTTTCAAGGGGGGCGAATACTCCTACGAGCAGTACTTC. It encodes CASSFKGGEYSYEQYF. The chain joins TRBV27 to TRBJ2-7, with D tentatively TRBD1 or TRBD2 (6 bases each). Per germline, CDR1 MNHEY and CDR2 SMNVEV (reference sequence). V lost 3 bases, J lost 0 bases, and 15 bases lay in between. The CDR3 loop spans 16 amino acids.

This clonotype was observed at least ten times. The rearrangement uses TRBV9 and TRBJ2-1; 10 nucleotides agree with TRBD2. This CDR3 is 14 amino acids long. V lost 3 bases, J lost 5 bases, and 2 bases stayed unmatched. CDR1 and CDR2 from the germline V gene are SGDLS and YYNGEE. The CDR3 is CASSGTSGNNEQFF. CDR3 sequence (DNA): TGTGCCAGCAGCGGGACTAGCGGTAACAATGAGCAGTTCTTC.

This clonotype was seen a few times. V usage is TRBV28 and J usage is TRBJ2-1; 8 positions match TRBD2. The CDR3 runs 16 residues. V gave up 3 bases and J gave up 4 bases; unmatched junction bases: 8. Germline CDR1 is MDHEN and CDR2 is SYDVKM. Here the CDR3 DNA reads TGTGCCAGCAGTTTCCTCGGGGGGGGCGGGTACAATGAGCAGTTCTTC. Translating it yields CASSFLGGGGYNEQFF.

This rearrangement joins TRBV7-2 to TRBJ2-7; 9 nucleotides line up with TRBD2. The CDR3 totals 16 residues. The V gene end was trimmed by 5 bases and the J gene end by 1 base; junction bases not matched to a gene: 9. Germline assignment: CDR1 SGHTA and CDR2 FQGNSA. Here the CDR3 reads CASSRSGGAFSYEQYF. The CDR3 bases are TGTGCCAGCAGCCGTAGCGGGGGAGCCTTTTCCTACGAGCAGTACTTC.

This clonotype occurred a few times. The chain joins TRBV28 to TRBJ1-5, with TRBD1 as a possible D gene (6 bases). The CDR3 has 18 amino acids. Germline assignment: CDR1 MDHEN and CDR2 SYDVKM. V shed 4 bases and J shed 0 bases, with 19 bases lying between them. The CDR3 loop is CASSWLQGGGYSNQPQHF. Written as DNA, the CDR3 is TGTGCCAGCAGTTGGCTACAGGGTGGGGGCTATAGCAATCAGCCCCAGCATTTT.

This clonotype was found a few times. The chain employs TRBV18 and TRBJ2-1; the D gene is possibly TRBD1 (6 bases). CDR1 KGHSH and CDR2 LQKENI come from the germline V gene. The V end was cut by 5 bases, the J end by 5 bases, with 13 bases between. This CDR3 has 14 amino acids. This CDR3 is CASSFPGTNNEQFF. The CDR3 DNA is TGTGCCAGCTCATTCCCCGGGACAAACAATGAGCAGTTCTTC.

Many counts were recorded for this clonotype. The CDR3 is CASSSSRSSYNEQFF. The CDR3 bases are TGTGCCAGCAGTAGCTCGCGGTCCTCCTACAATGAGCAGTTCTTC. The J gene is TRBJ2-1, the V gene TRBV27; the D is unclear. The CDR3 runs 15 residues. V lost 5 bases and J lost 0, with 11 bases in between. CDR1 is MNHEY and CDR2 is SMNVEV in the germline V gene (reference sequence).

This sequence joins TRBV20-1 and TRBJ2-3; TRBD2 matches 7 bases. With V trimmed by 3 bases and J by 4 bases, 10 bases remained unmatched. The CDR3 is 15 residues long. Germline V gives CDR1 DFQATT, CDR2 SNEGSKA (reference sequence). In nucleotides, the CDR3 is TGCAGTGCTAGGGCGGGGCGGGAGCGCGCAGATACGCAGTATTTT. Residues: CSARAGRERADTQYF.

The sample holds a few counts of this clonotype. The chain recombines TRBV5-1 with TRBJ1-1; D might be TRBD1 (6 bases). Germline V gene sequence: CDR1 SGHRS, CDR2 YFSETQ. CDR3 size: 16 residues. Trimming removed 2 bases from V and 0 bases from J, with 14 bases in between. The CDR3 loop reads CASSLQGGGVNTEAFF. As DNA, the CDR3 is TGCGCCAGCAGCTTACAAGGAGGGGGGGTGAACACTGAAGCTTTCTTT.

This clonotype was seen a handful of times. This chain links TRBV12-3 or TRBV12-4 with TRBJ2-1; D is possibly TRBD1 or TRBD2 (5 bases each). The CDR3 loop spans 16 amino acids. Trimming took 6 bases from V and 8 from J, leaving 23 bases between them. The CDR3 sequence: CASSPGNGDRFYEQFF. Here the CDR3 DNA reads TGTGCCAGCAGCCCAGGTAATGGGGACCGGTTCTATGAGCAGTTCTTC.

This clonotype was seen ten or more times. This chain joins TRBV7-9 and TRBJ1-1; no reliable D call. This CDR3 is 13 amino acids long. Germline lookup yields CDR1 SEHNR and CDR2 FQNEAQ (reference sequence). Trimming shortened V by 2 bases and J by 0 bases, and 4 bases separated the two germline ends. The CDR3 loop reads CASSLFMNTEAFF. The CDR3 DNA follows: TGTGCCAGCAGCTTATTCATGAACACTGAAGCTTTCTTT.

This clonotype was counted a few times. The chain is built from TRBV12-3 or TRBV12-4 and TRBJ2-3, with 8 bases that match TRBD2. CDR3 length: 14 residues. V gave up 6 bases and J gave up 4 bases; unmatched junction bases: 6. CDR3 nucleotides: TGTGCCAGCAGCGGGAGGGCCAGGTCAGATACGCAGTATTTT. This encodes CASSGRARSDTQYF.

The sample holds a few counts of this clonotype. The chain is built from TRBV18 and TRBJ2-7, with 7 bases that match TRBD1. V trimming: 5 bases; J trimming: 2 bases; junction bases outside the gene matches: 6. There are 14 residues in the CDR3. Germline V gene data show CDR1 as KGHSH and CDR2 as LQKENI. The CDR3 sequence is CASSTDRVPYEQYF. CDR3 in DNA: TGTGCCAGCTCAACCGACAGGGTGCCCTACGAGCAGTACTTC.

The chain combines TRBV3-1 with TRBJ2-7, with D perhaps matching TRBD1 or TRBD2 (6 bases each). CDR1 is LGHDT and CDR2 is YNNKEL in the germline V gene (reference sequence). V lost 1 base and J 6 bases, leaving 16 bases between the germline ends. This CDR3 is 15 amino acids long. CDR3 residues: CASSQVARGGGEQYF. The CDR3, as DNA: TGTGCCAGCAGCCAAGTCGCCAGGGGAGGAGGCGAGCAGTACTTC.

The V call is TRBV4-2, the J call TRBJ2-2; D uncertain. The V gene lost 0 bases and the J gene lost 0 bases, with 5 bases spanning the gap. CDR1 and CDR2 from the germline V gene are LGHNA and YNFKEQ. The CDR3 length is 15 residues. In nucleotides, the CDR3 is TGTGCCAGCAGCCAAGAACGAACGAACACCGGGGAGCTGTTTTTT. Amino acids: CASSQERTNTGELFF.